This T cell receptor (beta chain) came from a study of blood T cell repertoires in COVID-19. This clone is a singleton in its sample. At one boundary the junction diverges from the germline segment, which might be a read error. Germline-derived CDR1 and CDR2 are LNHDA and SQIVND (reference sequence). The CDR3 runs 14 residues. Under the authors' procedure: Estimation of nucleated cell counts was performed using reference gene primer amplification. The method was immunoSEQ multiplex PCR; TCRdb's version includes in-frame clones alone and lacks a portion of them. D and trimming were read from the DNA, whereas the V and J calls and clone size are those reported in that table. Of under 150,000 clones detected, 80% to 90% appear once; the ten largest clones hold around 2.4%.

This chain uses TRBV19 with TRBJ1-1; 7 bases are shared with TRBD1. The sequence derives from a man in his forties with acute COVID-19. Sequencing input: PBMCs or T cells enriched from blood (not recorded which). Written as DNA, the CDR3 is TGTGCCAGTAGTATGGCCAGGGGGAACAGTGAAGCTTTCTTT. This codes for CASSMARGNSEAFF.